This TCR beta chain was recovered during a study of blood T cell repertoires in COVID-19. Across the whole study: Sources were T cells, B-cell-depleted T cells, or PBMCs; the material itself was cDNA or gDNA.

Germline values: CDR1 SEHNR, CDR2 FQNEAQ (reference sequence). V lost 2 bases to trimming and J lost 7 bases; unmatched junction nucleotides: 8. The CDR3 covers 15 residues. In the study's own analysis: The authors estimated nucleated cell counts from reference gene primer amplification. TCRdb's table, derived via immunoSEQ multiplex PCR, lists solely in-frame clones and lacks some. The D gene and trimming were derived from the DNA, and the V and J assignments and clone size from that table. This table has roughly 80,000 clones, roughly 86% appearing once. The chain carries TRBV7-9 and TRBJ2-1; TRBD2 aligns across 7 bases. The material sequenced was peripheral blood. This clonotype was obtained from a woman aged 55-69 years with acute or convalescent COVID-19. The CDR3 is CASSLRGGSTNEQFF. The CDR3 nucleotides read TGTGCCAGCAGCTTACGCGGCGGGAGCACGAATGAGCAGTTCTTC.